The 32 T cell receptor beta chains given below trace back to one sample, sequenced in a study of beta chain features in type 1 diabetes (dated by TCRdb to the late 2010s). To prepare the library, the immunoSEQ multiplex PCR assay was applied. The entire isolated RNA was reverse transcribed using the High Capacity cDNA Reverse Transcription Kit, and thus expressed TCRB transcripts were sequenced. The source is immuneACCESS, and TCRdb retained only in-frame sequences with V and J called. Part of the clones is not carried over; for the studies checked, unresolved V genes explain less than half of this, and the remainder is unexplained. The sample table contains about 660,000 clones; only one count was recorded for around 15% of them. The ten most abundant clones make up around 0.04% of the sample. These receptors lack a known antigen. What the study reported, not specific to this receptor: Type 1 diabetes patients showed a moderate but significant shortening of TCRB CDR3 length in all four CD4+ subsets.

The sample taken for sequencing was naive CD4+ T cells from blood. The label giving this sample's cell subset or site can be read as: true naive CD4+ T cells. These receptor sequences come from a man younger than 35 with type 1 diabetes.

The chain couples TRBV11-3 to TRBJ2-3; 8 positions match TRBD1. The CDR3 consists of 15 residues. Germline lookup yields CDR1 SGHNT and CDR2 YENEEA. After removal of 5 bases from V and 2 bases from J, the junction contained 6 bases not matched to a gene. For the CDR3, the DNA is TGTGCCAGCAGCAAGAGACAGGGGCTCACAGATACGCAGTATTTT. It encodes CASSKRQGLTDTQYF.

Points on this clone: One end of the junction fails to match germline, which may point to a read error. This chain uses TRBV28 with TRBJ2-3, with D possibly TRBD1 on 6 matching bases. In germline, CDR1 is MDHEN, CDR2 SYDVKM. There are 12 residues in the CDR3. The CDR3 here is CVTGTPTDTQYF. CDR3 DNA: TGCGTTACGGGGACACCCACAGATACGCAGTATTTT.

The chain is built from TRBV5-1 and TRBJ1-1; the match to TRBD1 covers 7 bases. This CDR3 is 14 amino acids long. V lost 4 bases, J lost 8 bases, and 11 bases stayed unmatched. Germline V lookup: CDR1 SGHRS, CDR2 YFSETQ. In DNA, the CDR3 is TGCGCCAGCAGCCCAAACCTAATGACAGGGGAAGCTTTCTTT. As protein: CASSPNLMTGEAFF.

The rearrangement joins TRBV23-1 to TRBJ2-1; possible D gene TRBD2, 5 bases. TRBV23-1 carries the ORF label, with uncertain function. There are 17 residues in the CDR3. V was cut by 2 bases and J by 0 bases, with 14 bases left in between. CDR3 amino acids: CASSQIVSAASYNEQFF. In nucleotides, the CDR3 is TGCGCCAGCAGTCAAATCGTTAGCGCGGCCTCCTACAATGAGCAGTTCTTC.

The chain couples TRBV30 to TRBJ1-1; D may be TRBD1 (6 bases). Germline values: CDR1 GTSNPN, CDR2 SVGIG (reference sequence). V lost 4 bases and J lost 4, with 13 bases in between. The CDR3 spans 13 residues. Here the CDR3 reads CAWMAGVGTEAFF. CDR3 sequence (DNA): TGTGCCTGGATGGCAGGGGTGGGCACTGAAGCTTTCTTT.

V is TRBV11-2 and J is TRBJ1-1; maybe TRBD1 (6 bases). This CDR3 spans 15 amino acids. Germline V lookup: CDR1 SGHAT, CDR2 FQNNGV. V was clipped by 5 bases and J by 1 base, with 14 bases between them. The CDR3 nucleotides read TGTGCCAGCAGCCGCGCCGGGACACAGAACACTGAAGCTTTCTTT. Translating gives CASSRAGTQNTEAFF.

This clone has just a few counts. The V gene is TRBV7-9, the J gene TRBJ2-3; D is uncertain. The ends were cut back, 3 bases at V and 6 bases at J, with 7 bases in the middle. Germline V CDR1 and CDR2: SEHNR, FQNEAQ (reference sequence). This CDR3 spans 12 amino acids. CDR3 DNA sequence: TGTGCCAGCAGCTTTGCAAGGGATACGCAGTATTTT. It codes for CASSFARDTQYF.

This clone has only a few counts. V is TRBV5-1 and J is TRBJ2-3; D uncertain. The CDR3 loop spans 13 amino acids. V was shortened by 1 base and J by 4 bases, with 7 bases between the two germline ends. Germline CDR1 is SGHRS and CDR2 is YFSETQ. CDR3 amino acids: CASSLKTSDTQYF. The CDR3 DNA follows: TGCGCCAGCAGCTTGAAAACCTCAGATACGCAGTATTTT.

This clone has more than one count but fewer than ten. The chain joins TRBV10-1 to TRBJ1-3; D is unresolved. The CDR3 totals 13 residues. Germline values: CDR1 WNHNN, CDR2 SYGVQD (reference sequence). V was shortened by 10 bases and J by 0 bases, with 10 bases between the two germline ends. CDR3 bases: TGCGCCACGGGAAGGGACTCTGGAAACACCATATATTTT. This sequence encodes CATGRDSGNTIYF.

This clone occurred a few times. The chain recombines TRBV4-3 with TRBJ2-1, with no clear D. Trimming took 0 bases from V and 7 from J, leaving 10 bases between them. The germline CDR1 and CDR2 sequences are LGHNA and YSLEER. This CDR3 has 14 amino acids. CDR3 sequence: CASSQDGYSNEQFF. Written as DNA, the CDR3 is TGCGCCAGCAGCCAAGACGGGTACAGTAATGAGCAGTTCTTC.

This clone was seen a handful of times. This chain links TRBV6-5 with TRBJ2-7; 9 bases are a match to TRBD2. The CDR3 is 15 residues long. Unmatched junction bases numbered 7, after V lost 6 bases and J lost 1 base. Germline loops: CDR1 MNHEY, CDR2 SVGAGI. The CDR3 loop reads CASRRTSVGSYEQYF. Here the CDR3 DNA reads TGTGCCAGCAGGAGGACTAGCGTCGGGTCCTACGAGCAGTACTTC.

This rearrangement joins TRBV7-2 to TRBJ1-1, with a weak D call TRBD1 (5 bases). CDR1 SGHTA and CDR2 FQGNSA come from the germline V gene. CDR3 size: 15 residues. Trimming cost V 2 bases and J 3 bases, with 13 bases left between them. CDR3 in DNA: TGTGCCAGCAGCTTAATATTCACAGGAGACACTGAAGCTTTCTTT. Protein sequence: CASSLIFTGDTEAFF.

This clone was detected a few times. The rearrangement joins TRBV9 to TRBJ2-1; maybe TRBD2 (6 bases). Germline V gene data show CDR1 as SGDLS and CDR2 as YYNGEE. The CDR3 loop spans 16 amino acids. V was trimmed by 0 bases and J by 5 bases, leaving 15 bases between them. The CDR3 region is CASSVDPGVGNNEQFF. In DNA form, the CDR3 reads TGTGCCAGCAGCGTAGATCCGGGGGTTGGAAACAATGAGCAGTTCTTC.

V usage is TRBV28 and J usage is TRBJ1-1; D is ambiguous. CDR3 length equals 16 residues. Germline loops: CDR1 MDHEN, CDR2 SYDVKM. The V and J ends lost 8 bases and 1 base respectively, with 20 bases between them. The CDR3 loop reads CASPPRTGRENTEAFF. CDR3 in DNA: TGTGCCAGCCCCCCGCGGACTGGGCGGGAGAACACTGAAGCTTTCTTT.

The rearrangement links TRBV7-9 to TRBJ1-2, with D uncertain. Germline CDR1 and CDR2: SEHNR and FQNEAQ (reference sequence). V lost 1 base to trimming and J lost 8 bases, with 8 bases between them. This CDR3 comprises 12 residues. The CDR3 coding sequence is TGTGCCAGCAGCTTAGGGGCGCCCGGCTACACCTTC. Translated, it gives CASSLGAPGYTF.

This clone showed up just a few times. The rearrangement links TRBV10-3 to TRBJ2-7; D may be TRBD2 (6 bases). With 0 bases removed from V and 8 bases from J, the gap between germline ends came to 14 bases. Germline V gives CDR1 ENHRY, CDR2 SYGVKD. The CDR3 is 14 residues long. The CDR3 loop is CAISESPPGAKQYF. The CDR3, as DNA: TGTGCCATCAGTGAGTCGCCCCCGGGAGCTAAGCAGTACTTC.

In its sample, this clone was seen a few times. The rearrangement links TRBV27 to TRBJ1-3; no clear D. This CDR3 contains 14 residues. With 5 bases removed from V and 2 bases from J, the gap between germline ends came to 10 bases. CDR1 and CDR2 (germline): MNHEY, SMNVEV (reference sequence). The CDR3 protein is CASSRDGAGNTIYF. For the CDR3, the DNA is TGTGCCAGCAGTCGAGACGGAGCTGGAAACACCATATATTTT.

This clone appeared once. V is TRBV28 and J is TRBJ1-6; no clear D gene. Germline V gene lookup returns CDR1 MDHEN and CDR2 SYDVKM. V was shortened by 6 bases and J by 10 bases, with 10 bases between the two germline ends. There are 12 residues in the CDR3. The CDR3 DNA reads as TGTGCCAGCAGCTTTCGAGGGTCACCCCTCCACTTT. It yields the protein CASSFRGSPLHF.

The V and J genes are TRBV6-6 and TRBJ2-4; tentatively, D is TRBD2 (6 bases). Germline CDR1 and CDR2: MNHNY and SVGAGI (reference sequence). The V end lost 8 bases, the J end lost 1 base, and 18 bases lay between the germline ends. The CDR3 length is 16 residues. CDR3 region: CASLRESTAAKNIQYF. In nucleotides, the CDR3 is TGTGCCAGCCTTCGGGAGTCTACAGCGGCCAAAAACATTCAGTACTTC.

CDR3 region: CASSWAGQSSPLHF. In DNA, the CDR3 is TGTGCCAGCAGCTGGGCAGGGCAGAGTTCACCCCTCCACTTT. The chain joins TRBV6-1 to TRBJ1-6; a weak D match, TRBD1 (5 bases). This CDR3 contains 14 residues. Trimming cost V 6 bases and J 9 bases, with 15 bases left between them. Germline-derived CDR1 and CDR2 are MNHNS and SASEGT.

The rearrangement links TRBV7-2 to TRBJ2-7; perhaps TRBD2 as D (6 bases). The germline V and J ends were trimmed by 5 bases and 4 bases, with 18 bases remaining between them. The CDR3 is 15 amino acids. Germline CDR1 is SGHTA and CDR2 is FQGNSA. The CDR3 sequence: CASSPGSRGVYEQYF. Here the CDR3 DNA reads TGTGCCAGCAGCCCAGGTAGTCGCGGGGTATACGAGCAGTACTTC. Full variable domain (remainder filled in from reference TRBV7-2 and TRBJ2-7): GAGVSQSPSNKVTEKGKDVELRCDPISGHTALYWYRQSLGQGLEFLIYFQGNSAPDKSGLPSDRFSAERTGGSVSTLTIQRTQQEDSAVYLCASSPGSRGVYEQYFGPGTRLTVT.

The chain couples TRBV30 to TRBJ1-6; D gene unclear. The germline V gene encodes CDR1 GTSNPN and CDR2 SVGIG (reference sequence). The CDR3 is made up of 13 amino acids. The V gene lost 0 bases and the J gene lost 10 bases, with 10 bases spanning the gap. CDR3 amino acids: CAWSVLTGSPLHF. In DNA, the CDR3 is TGTGCCTGGAGTGTGTTGACGGGGTCACCCCTCCACTTT.

This clone has just a few counts. The gene calls are TRBV29-1 and TRBJ2-1, with 13 bases identical to TRBD2. Germline CDR1 is SQVTM and CDR2 is ANQGSEA. The CDR3 extends over 15 amino acids. J gave up 8 bases and V 4 bases, and 8 bases lay outside the gene matches. CDR3 nucleotide sequence: TGCAGCGTTGCCGGGGGGACTAGCGGGATCGATGAGCAGTTCTTC. Translation: CSVAGGTSGIDEQFF.

V gene TRBV7-2 combines with J gene TRBJ2-3; 14 bases match TRBD2. The CDR3 is 15 amino acids. The V and J ends lost 3 bases and 4 bases, in that order; junction bases with no gene match: 0. Germline lookup yields CDR1 SGHTA and CDR2 FQGNSA. CDR3 sequence (DNA): TGTGCCAGCAGCTTGGGACTAGCGGGAGCAGATACGCAGTATTTT. This sequence encodes CASSLGLAGADTQYF.

This clone was detected a few times. The chain's CDR3 is CASSLVGNTGELFF. The CDR3 DNA reads as TGTGCCAGCAGCTTAGTAGGGAACACCGGGGAGCTGTTTTTT. The chain combines TRBV7-2 with TRBJ2-2; D gene ambiguous. Germline lookup yields CDR1 SGHTA and CDR2 FQGNSA. The CDR3 is made up of 14 amino acids. V shed 1 base and J shed 1 base, with 4 bases lying between them.

The CDR3 bases are TGTGCCAGCGGGAGACGACAGGGTGGGGAGACCCAGTACTTC. This gives the protein CASGRRQGGETQYF. J is TRBJ2-5 and V is TRBV27; TRBD1 matches at 7 bases. Germline CDR1 and CDR2: MNHEY and SMNVEV (reference sequence). The CDR3 runs 14 residues. V lost 8 bases and J lost 5; bases outside the gene matches: 11.

This chain links TRBV5-4 with TRBJ2-3; 8 bases fit TRBD1. This CDR3 region has 15 residues. V lost 4 bases to trimming and J lost 3 bases; unmatched junction nucleotides: 7. Germline CDR1 reads SGHNT; CDR2 reads YYREEE (reference sequence). In DNA form, the CDR3 reads TGTGCCAGCAGCGGTGACAGGGGATGGACAGATACGCAGTATTTT. Residues: CASSGDRGWTDTQYF. The variable domain in full, completed from reference TRBV5-4 and TRBJ2-3, reads ETGVTQSPTHLIKTRGQQVTLRCSSQSGHNTVSWYQQALGQGPQFIFQYYREEENGRGNFPPRFSGLQFPNYSSELNVNALELDDSALYLCASSGDRGWTDTQYFGPGTRLTVL.

This clone was found a few times. The chain combines TRBV28 with TRBJ1-6; the D is unclear. CDR1 is MDHEN, CDR2 SYDVKM, per germline. V was shortened by 5 bases and J by 6 bases, with 8 bases between the two germline ends. The CDR3 spans 13 residues. The CDR3 DNA reads TGTGCCAGCAGTCCAAGAATTAATTCACCCCTCCACTTT. Amino acids: CASSPRINSPLHF.

This chain links TRBV18 with TRBJ1-4; no definite D call. Trimming cost V 1 base and J 4 bases, with 10 bases left between them. Germline CDR1 is KGHSH and CDR2 is LQKENI. The CDR3 covers 15 residues. CDR3 DNA sequence: TGTGCCAGCTCACCACTTTTAAGGCGTAATGAAAAACTGTTTTTT. Its protein product is CASSPLLRRNEKLFF.

In this sample, this clone turned up a few times. V gene TRBV5-1 combines with J gene TRBJ2-3; D perhaps matches TRBD1 (6 bases). Deletions cut 4 bases from V and 0 bases from J, with 12 bases between. The CDR3 is made up of 15 amino acids. Germline lookup yields CDR1 SGHRS and CDR2 YFSETQ. The CDR3 nucleotides are TGCGCCAGCAGCGTAGGCGACAGGAGCACAGATACGCAGTATTTT. Translated: CASSVGDRSTDTQYF.

This clone was found a few times. The genes are TRBV14 and TRBJ2-1; the match to TRBD2 covers 13 bases. V lost 1 base and J lost 0; bases outside the gene matches: 6. The CDR3 has 19 amino acids. In germline, CDR1 is SGHDN, CDR2 FVKESK. In nucleotides, the CDR3 is TGTGCCAGCAGCCAAGCCGGGACTAGCGGGGCAAGCTCCTACAATGAGCAGTTCTTC. Residues: CASSQAGTSGASSYNEQFF.

The chain has TRBV6-5 and TRBJ1-5; D unclear. Trimming removed 8 bases from V and 4 bases from J, with 15 bases in between. CDR3 length equals 14 residues. Looked up from germline, CDR1 is MNHEY and CDR2 is SVGAGI. The CDR3 spells CASRTGSSNQPQHF. The CDR3 nucleotides read TGTGCCAGCCGAACCGGGAGTTCAAATCAGCCCCAGCATTTT.